One sample yielded the 10 T cell receptor beta chains listed below, sequenced in a study of tumor-infiltrating lymphocytes in primary liver carcinoma. Unsorted bulk tissue (roughly 20-31 mg) underwent RNA and DNA co-extraction. Production of TCR beta cDNA used 400 to 650 ng total RNA together with a constant-region primer. Three rounds of nested multiplex PCR with slightly modified ARM-PCR produced TCR beta libraries. TRBV1-TRBV30 forward primers and a C-beta reverse primer were used in the first two PCR rounds, which each ran for approximately 10 cycles. TCRdb ran MiXCR on the multiplex PCR reads and lists one entry per CDR3 protein. Of about 120,000 distinct CDR3 sequences in the sample, around 65% are singletons; the top ten hold 8% to 9%. The specimen sequenced was tumor-adjacent normal liver tissue. Receptors were obtained from a woman aged 60-75 years with primary liver carcinoma and hepatitis B virus infection.

Worth noting for this clonotype: It may be a read error: a sequence one base away is much more abundant. The chain uses TRBV7-9 and TRBJ2-7, with D perhaps assigned TRBD1 or TRBD2 (5 bases each). Trimming took off 7 bases at V and 5 bases at J, with 21 bases between the two ends. This CDR3 has 15 residues. Germline CDR1 and CDR2: SEHNR and FQNEAQ (reference sequence). The CDR3 region has the DNA TGTGCCAGCACCCAGGGTGGGGGATTTAGCAACGAGCAGTACTTC. Translating it yields CASTQGGGFSNEQYF.

This clonotype turned up a few times. The rearrangement joins TRBV28 to TRBJ2-1; 13 nucleotides line up with TRBD2. This CDR3 spans 16 amino acids. In germline, CDR1 is MDHEN, CDR2 SYDVKM. The J segment lost 1 base and the V segment lost 6 bases, leaving 3 bases of the junction unmatched. The CDR3 DNA is TGTGCCAGCAGCCAACTAGCGGGAGGGTCCTACAATGAGCAGTTCTTC. Protein product: CASSQLAGGSYNEQFF.

Note on this clonotype: One junction end disagrees with the germline gene, perhaps due to a read error. V is TRBV12-3 or TRBV12-4 and J is TRBJ2-2; 10 positions agree with TRBD2. This CDR3 region has 16 residues. Written as DNA, the CDR3 is TGTGCCAGGAGCCCACCACTAGCGGGAAGCACCGGGGAACTGTTTTTT. It specifies CARSPPLAGSTGELFF.

This clonotype was detected many times. The chain has TRBV28 and TRBJ1-2; TRBD1 matches at 7 bases. Germline trimming cut 7 bases from V and 5 bases from J; bases unmatched to any gene: 7. CDR3 length equals 13 residues. The germline V gene has CDR1 MDHEN and CDR2 SYDVKM. The CDR3, as DNA: TGTGCCAGCACCCTCGGACAGGAATATGGCTACACCTTC. Amino acids: CASTLGQEYGYTF.

Only a few counts were recorded for this clonotype. A read error may be the cause here, since a much bigger clone is one base away. The chain has TRBV6-5 and TRBJ2-7; D may match TRBD1 or TRBD2 (5 bases each). The ends were cut back, 2 bases at V and 2 bases at J, with 13 bases in the middle. Germline V lookup: CDR1 MNHEY, CDR2 SVGAGI. The CDR3 has 15 residues. CDR3: CASSYEPGRTYEQYF. The CDR3 DNA reads TGTGCCAGCAGTTACGAACCGGGGCGTACCTACGAGCAGTACTTC.

This clonotype was seen a single time. This could be a read error, since a much larger clone is one nucleotide away. V gene TRBV5-1 combines with J gene TRBJ2-1; tentatively, D is TRBD1 or TRBD2 (6 bases each). Trimming pared 4 bases from V and 6 bases from J, leaving 17 bases between. CDR3 length: 15 residues. CDR1 is SGHRS, CDR2 YFSETQ, per germline. CDR3 protein: CASSGGTWGGNEQFF. CDR3 in DNA: TGCGCCAGCAGCGGTGGGACATGGGGAGGCAATGAGCAGTTCTTC.

There are many counts of this clonotype. The rearrangement links TRBV30 to TRBJ2-1; D call uncertain. CDR1 is GTSNPN and CDR2 is SVGIG in the germline V gene (reference sequence). V gave up 0 bases and J gave up 0 bases, with 9 bases separating them. This CDR3 is 15 amino acids long. CDR3 nucleotides: TGTGCCTGGAGTGTTCGGAGAAGCTCCTACAATGAGCAGTTCTTC. Protein: CAWSVRRSSYNEQFF.

The V call is TRBV12-3 or TRBV12-4, the J call TRBJ2-3; TRBD2 agrees at 7 bases. The CDR3 runs 16 residues. The trim removed 5 bases at V and 7 bases at J, leaving 15 bases unmatched. Here the CDR3 reads CASSDIGSGRAYTQYF. The CDR3 DNA follows: TGTGCCAGCAGTGACATAGGGTCAGGGAGGGCCTATACGCAGTATTTT.

This chain uses TRBV6-1 with TRBJ2-7; 11 nucleotides align to TRBD2. CDR1 is MNHNS, CDR2 SASEGT, per germline. Losses at the gene ends were 6 bases for V and 6 bases for J; bases not matched to a gene: 10. The CDR3 is 15 residues long. The CDR3 loop is CASRMTSGKAGEQYF. Here the CDR3 DNA reads TGTGCCAGCAGAATGACTAGCGGGAAGGCGGGCGAGCAGTACTTC.

On this clonotype itself: One end of the junction varies from germline; a read error may be responsible. The chain is built from TRBV5-4 and TRBJ2-3; D gene ambiguous. This CDR3 is 12 amino acids long. CDR1 is SGHNT and CDR2 is YYREEE in the germline V gene (reference sequence). CDR3 sequence (DNA): TGTGCCAGCAGCTTGAGCACAAATACGCAGTATTTT. Translating it yields CASSLSTNTQYF.